These 21 T cell receptor beta chains share one sample of origin, sequenced in a study of shared clonotypes between healthy human individuals. Positively selected for CCR7, the CD45RO-negative cells used as naive CD8 cells excluded terminally differentiated effector memory CD45RA+ cells. Only in-frame clones appear in the TCRdb table, and some are missing; sequencing was by immunoSEQ multiplex PCR. The data show approximately 2,200,000 clones, with 85% to 95% seen just once and 1.5% to 2% held by the top ten. Sample: naive CD8+ T cells from PBMCs. These receptors were taken from a man between 18 and 35 years old in good health. Some clones in this sample may be carry-over from other donors' samples.

The CDR3: CASSLDPTLGGRYGYTF. The CDR3 DNA follows: TGCGCCAGCAGCTTGGACCCTACTCTAGGGGGAAGGTATGGCTACACCTTC. The chain carries TRBV5-1 and TRBJ1-2; D is possibly TRBD1 (6 bases). Trimming took off 0 bases at V and 5 bases at J, with 20 bases between the two ends. This CDR3 contains 17 residues. CDR1 and CDR2 (germline): SGHRS, YFSETQ.

The gene calls are TRBV9 and TRBJ2-2; D may be TRBD1 (6 bases). This CDR3 comprises 17 residues. Germline V gene lookup returns CDR1 SGDLS and CDR2 YYNGEE. Trimming took off 4 bases at V and 0 bases at J, with 16 bases between the two ends. DNA for the CDR3: TGTGCCAGCAGCTATAATCCCAGGGGCACGAACACCGGGGAGCTGTTTTTT. The encoded protein is CASSYNPRGTNTGELFF. The entire variable domain, with the rest obtained from reference TRBV9 and TRBJ2-2, is as follows: DSGVTQTPKHLITATGQRVTLRCSPRSGDLSVYWYQQSLDQGLQFLIQYYNGEERAKGNILERFSAQQFPDLHSELNLSSLELGDSALYFCASSYNPRGTNTGELFFGEGSRLTVL.

This clone was seen just once. J is TRBJ2-5 and V is TRBV28, with D uncertain. V lost 7 bases to trimming and J lost 5 bases, with 17 bases between them. CDR3 size: 14 residues. The germline CDR1 and CDR2 sequences are MDHEN and SYDVKM. CDR3 region: CASTPQAIGETQYF. The CDR3 DNA follows: TGTGCCAGCACCCCCCAGGCCATAGGCGAGACCCAGTACTTC.

The chain uses TRBV7-2 and TRBJ1-1, with D possibly being TRBD1 (5 bases). Germline assignment: CDR1 SGHTA and CDR2 FQGNSA. The CDR3 consists of 15 residues. The V end was cut by 8 bases, the J end by 0 bases, with 16 bases between. The chain's CDR3 is CASPQVGTVNTEAFF. CDR3 nucleotides: TGTGCCAGCCCTCAGGTCGGGACGGTGAACACTGAAGCTTTCTTT.

A note on this clone: Other DNA sequences in the sample encode the same CDR3. The J gene is TRBJ1-2, the V gene TRBV28; TRBD1 matches 7 bases. The germline V gene encodes CDR1 MDHEN and CDR2 SYDVKM. This CDR3 comprises 12 residues. The junction had 5 bases not matched to a gene; V was cut back by 5 bases and J by 8 bases. The CDR3 loop is CASSPGGGGYTF. DNA for the CDR3: TGTGCCAGCAGTCCAGGGGGAGGGGGCTACACCTTC.

The V and J genes are TRBV10-1 and TRBJ1-2; TRBD1 might be the D (6 bases). Trimming took off 10 bases at V and 3 bases at J, with 15 bases between the two ends. CDR1 is WNHNN, CDR2 SYGVQD, per germline (reference sequence). The CDR3 consists of 13 residues. CDR3 residues: CAILTAGDYGYTF. CDR3 nucleotides: TGCGCCATCCTAACGGCAGGGGACTATGGCTACACCTTC.

This clone was observed a single time. The gene calls are TRBV28 and TRBJ2-7, with D perhaps matching TRBD1 (6 bases). Per the germline V gene, CDR1 is MDHEN and CDR2 is SYDVKM. The CDR3 consists of 14 residues. Trimming stripped 7 bases from V and 3 bases from J, with 16 bases between. The CDR3 nucleotides are TGTGCCAGCACTCGGGACATTCACCGCTACGAGCAGTACTTC. Translation: CASTRDIHRYEQYF.

The CDR3 DNA reads as TGTGCCAGCTCCCACGGGGTCTCGCTTGGCTACACCTTC. Translating it yields CASSHGVSLGYTF. This chain connects TRBV9 to TRBJ1-2; D call uncertain. Germline values: CDR1 SGDLS, CDR2 YYNGEE. Deletions cut 7 bases from V and 7 bases from J, with 17 bases between. This CDR3 contains 13 residues.

The V gene is TRBV28, the J gene TRBJ2-1, with TRBD2 matching over 7 bases. The CDR3 length is 14 residues. Germline V gives CDR1 MDHEN, CDR2 SYDVKM. The junction had 8 bases not matched to a gene; V was cut back by 6 bases and J by 6 bases. CDR3 DNA: TGTGCCAGCAGCAGGGCGGGAGCTTCCAATGAGCAGTTCTTC. Its translation is CASSRAGASNEQFF.

This clone was observed once. The chain employs TRBV2 and TRBJ1-1, with 7 positions matching TRBD1. V dropped 5 bases and J dropped 1; count of bases not matched to a gene: 16. Germline V gene sequence: CDR1 SNHLY, CDR2 FYNNEI. The CDR3 loop spans 18 amino acids. The CDR3 bases are TGTGCCAGCAGTAACTTTTGGGGACAGACAGTCCAGAACACTGAAGCTTTCTTT. Protein sequence: CASSNFWGQTVQNTEAFF.

The sample holds one count of this clone. This CDR3 reads CASSSYVRGLYEQYF. The CDR3 nucleotides read TGTGCCAGCAGCTCCTACGTGCGGGGTCTCTACGAGCAGTACTTC. The chain couples TRBV14 to TRBJ2-7, with a weak D call TRBD2 (6 bases). With 5 bases removed from V and 3 bases from J, the gap between germline ends came to 17 bases. Germline loops: CDR1 SGHDN, CDR2 FVKESK. This CDR3 spans 15 amino acids.

This clone has just one count. The chain carries TRBV5-5 and TRBJ2-2; no definite D call. CDR1 is SGHKS, CDR2 YYEKEE, per germline (reference sequence). V was shortened by 2 bases and J by 3 bases, with 5 bases between the two germline ends. This CDR3 region has 13 residues. The DNA for the CDR3 is TGTGCCAGCAGCTTCAGCTACACCGGGGAGCTGTTTTTT. Its translation: CASSFSYTGELFF.

The chain uses TRBV28 and TRBJ2-1; TRBD2 matches 8 bases. Germline CDR1 MDHEN, CDR2 SYDVKM. The ends lost 2 bases at V and 3 bases at J; junction bases unmatched: 9. The CDR3 is made up of 17 amino acids. The CDR3 region is CASSLTSGSSLYNEQFF. The DNA of the CDR3 is TGTGCCAGCAGTTTAACAAGCGGGAGTTCCCTCTACAATGAGCAGTTCTTC.

The CDR3 region is CASSLSAPGLAGEYEQYF. In DNA form, the CDR3 reads TGTGCCAGCAGTTTATCGGCTCCGGGACTAGCGGGAGAGTACGAGCAGTACTTC. The chain links TRBV27 to TRBJ2-7; 14 nucleotides align to TRBD2. After removal of 0 bases from V and 4 bases from J, the junction contained 8 bases not matched to a gene. This CDR3 has 18 amino acids. Per the germline V gene, CDR1 is MNHEY and CDR2 is SMNVEV (reference sequence).

The rearrangement links TRBV7-9 to TRBJ2-7, with 7 bases identical to TRBD2. J gave up 3 bases and V 4 bases, and 6 bases lay outside the gene matches. This CDR3 has 14 residues. Germline V lookup: CDR1 SEHNR, CDR2 FQNEAQ (reference sequence). CDR3 coding DNA: TGTGCCAGCAGCTCCGGGACTATCTACTACGAGCAGTACTTC. Protein sequence: CASSSGTIYYEQYF.

CDR3 in DNA: TGTGCCAGCAGCTTAAATGGGGGGCCCTCTAGTGAGCAGTTCTTC. As protein: CASSLNGGPSSEQFF. This sequence joins TRBV7-3 and TRBJ2-1; D tentatively reads TRBD1 or TRBD2 (6 bases each). Per germline, CDR1 SGHTA and CDR2 FQGTGA. Trimming pared 1 base from V and 9 bases from J, leaving 16 bases between. The CDR3 has 15 residues.

The chain links TRBV28 to TRBJ2-3; weak D call: TRBD2 (5 bases). This CDR3 has 16 amino acids. Germline V CDR1 and CDR2: MDHEN, SYDVKM. V was pared by 7 bases and J by 0 bases, with 17 bases between. The CDR3 DNA reads as TGTGCCAGCACTGGAGCGGCCCGATCTAGCACAGATACGCAGTATTTT. It encodes CASTGAARSSTDTQYF. Drawing the rest from reference TRBV28 and TRBJ2-3, the complete variable domain is DVKVTQSSRYLVKRTGEKVFLECVQDMDHENMFWYRQDPGLGLRLIYFSYDVKMKEKGDIPEGYSVSREKKERFSLILESASTNQTSMYLCASTGAARSSTDTQYFGPGTRLTVL.

The chain carries TRBV7-9 and TRBJ1-5, with a possible D match to TRBD1 (5 bases). The CDR3 sequence is 14 residues long. The germline CDR1 and CDR2 sequences are SEHNR and FQNEAQ (reference sequence). Trimming removed 5 bases at V and 7 bases at J, with 15 bases between. CDR3 amino acids: CASSGGPPDQPQHF. As DNA, the CDR3 is TGTGCCAGCAGCGGGGGACCCCCAGACCAGCCCCAGCATTTT.

The chain employs TRBV28 and TRBJ2-1; 7 bases are a match to TRBD2. The CDR3 totals 15 residues. Germline CDR1 is MDHEN and CDR2 is SYDVKM. Losses at the gene ends were 2 bases for V and 1 base for J; bases not matched to a gene: 2. The chain's CDR3 is CASSLKRGSYNEQFF. The CDR3, as DNA: TGTGCCAGCAGTTTAAAGCGGGGTTCCTACAATGAGCAGTTCTTC.

The genes are TRBV9 and TRBJ1-3; D is perhaps TRBD1 (5 bases). Germline V gives CDR1 SGDLS, CDR2 YYNGEE. V gave up 0 bases and J gave up 2 bases, with 9 bases separating them. The CDR3 totals 15 residues. The CDR3 nucleotides read TGTGCCAGCAGCGTAGAGTTAGGGGCTGGAAACACCATATATTTT. Protein sequence: CASSVELGAGNTIYF.

This clone was seen a single time. The chain links TRBV28 to TRBJ1-5; 7 nucleotides match TRBD1. The CDR3 is 14 amino acids. Germline values: CDR1 MDHEN, CDR2 SYDVKM. The trim removed 6 bases at V and 7 bases at J, leaving 9 bases unmatched. This chain's CDR3 is CASSYRQGGQPQHF. DNA of the CDR3: TGTGCCAGCAGCTATAGACAGGGCGGGCAGCCCCAGCATTTT.